Listed below are T cell receptor beta chains from one sample, sequenced in a study of cytomegalovirus exposure and HLA in healthy donors. Sequencing used immunoSEQ multiplex PCR; TCRdb keeps in-frame clones, though not all of them. Among approximately 230,000 clones listed, roughly 87% were seen once. Sample: PBMCs. These receptors originate from a man aged 18 to 30 in good health and CMV-seropositive. CDR3s include the opening cysteine and the closing phenylalanine or tryptophan. D genes are given only for firm matches. The size field is filled for only some rows; it gives once, few, many or a size class.

TRBV30,NA,TRBJ1-1,NA,CAWSVPHKGVSEAFF,TGTGCCTGGAGTGTACCCCATAAAGGGGTCTCTGAAGCTTTCTTT
TRBV27,TRBD2,TRBJ2-1,NA,CASSLSSAGESYNEQFF,TGTGCCAGCAGTTTGTCCTCAGCGGGAGAGTCCTACAATGAGCAGTTCTTC
TRBV28,NA,TRBJ2-7,NA,CASSLRTPYEQYF,TGTGCCAGCAGTCTTCGGACCCCCTACGAGCAGTACTTC
TRBV28,TRBD1,TRBJ1-2,NA,CASSLPSSTGRGGYTF,TGTGCCAGCAGTCTACCTTCTTCGACAGGGCGAGGGGGCTACACCTTC
TRBV29-1,NA,TRBJ1-2,NA,CSVVGRAYRGYTF,TGCAGCGTTGTGGGCAGGGCATATAGGGGCTACACCTTC
TRBV7-9,NA,TRBJ2-2,NA,CAASIKSTTGELFF,TGTGCCGCGTCGATTAAGTCGACCACCGGGGAGCTGTTTTTT
TRBV9,NA,TRBJ1-1,NA,CASSVSGNGNTEAFF,TGTGCCAGCAGCGTATCGGGGAATGGGAACACTGAAGCTTTCTTT
TRBV5-1,NA,TRBJ2-7,once,CASSLVGFEPYEQYF,TGCGCCAGCAGCTTGGTAGGGTTTGAACCCTACGAGCAGTACTTC
TRBV11-2,NA,TRBJ2-1,NA,CASRPIRGGGLSSYNEQFF,TGTGCCAGCAGGCCTATTAGGGGAGGGGGGTTGAGCTCCTACAATGAGCAGTTCTTC
TRBV2,NA,TRBJ1-1,NA,CASSDQGYGFAEAFF,TGTGCCAGCAGTGACCAGGGGTACGGGTTCGCTGAAGCTTTCTTT
TRBV15,NA,TRBJ1-5,NA,CATSRDPGGHQPQHF,TGTGCCACCAGCAGAGATCCGGGGGGCCATCAGCCCCAGCATTTT